This T cell receptor (beta chain) was identified during a study of yellow fever vaccine responses in identical twins. With regard to this clonotype: Its antigen is currently unknown.

Germline assignment: CDR1 SQVTM and CDR2 ANQGSEA. Germline trimming cut 2 bases from V and 9 bases from J; bases unmatched to any gene: 7. The CDR3 has 13 residues. TCRdb re-derived calls from the RT-PCR reads in MiXCR, one entry per CDR3 protein. The sample shows 3,000 to 4,500 distinct CDR3 sequences, 80% to 90% of them seen only once. Notes on the study in general: A vaccine T cell response that seemed partly convergent and partly personalized was reported in twins.

The chain links TRBV29-1 to TRBJ2-1; 7 bases match TRBD1. This receptor was obtained from a woman under 30 who received the yellow fever vaccine. The source was T cells from blood (PBMCs), unsorted or a sorted subset (not recorded which), collected before or after yellow fever vaccination (not recorded which). In DNA form, the CDR3 reads TGCAGCGTTGAAAGGGGGCGGTTGAGTGAGCAGTTCTTC. Translating it yields CSVERGRLSEQFF.